The clone carrying this T cell receptor beta chain was observed a handful of times. Its antigen is as yet unknown. These data come from a study of CD8 T cells in ankylosing spondylitis. Findings and limits, study-wide: Characteristic of ankylosing spondylitis blood, it appeared, was a TCR beta motif comprising several highly homologous variants.

This CDR3 has 12 amino acids. Germline V gene sequence: CDR1 SQVTM, CDR2 ANQGSEA. The ends were cut back, 4 bases at V and 8 bases at J, with 11 bases in the middle. One entry per CDR3 protein, called by TCRdb with MiXCR from the 5' RACE reads. The repertoire has around 770,000 distinct CDR3 sequences, under 20% of them found once; the top ten carry 15% to 20%. The rearrangement links TRBV29-1 to TRBJ1-4; the D gene is possibly TRBD1 (5 bases). The receptor's source is a male donor with ankylosing spondylitis. The sample comprised blood, either unsorted or a sorted T cell fraction (not recorded which). The CDR3 bases are TGCAGCGTTGGGGGGAATCAGGAAAAACTGTTTTTT. Encoded protein: CSVGGNQEKLFF.